Included here is one T cell receptor beta chain sequence, with context. These data originate in a study of blood T cell repertoires in COVID-19. On the study more broadly: Researchers got acute and convalescent COVID-19 samples from the United States, Italy and Spain. The cDNA or gDNA used as material had been derived from T cells, B-cell-depleted T cells, or PBMCs.

As processed by the authors: Nucleated cell number was recorded as an estimate derived from reference gene primer amplification. Only in-frame clones appear in the TCRdb table, and some are missing; sequencing was by immunoSEQ multiplex PCR. V and J calls and clone size are those listed in that table; D and trimming were worked out from the DNA. The data contain some 150,000 clones, about 86% of them singletons. The receptor was isolated from a woman aged 60 to 75 with acute or convalescent COVID-19. Material for sequencing was peripheral blood.

This chain's CDR3 is CASSPMGAGTYGYTF. The CDR3, as DNA: TGTGCCAGCAGCCCCATGGGGGCCGGGACCTATGGCTACACCTTC. The chain recombines TRBV9 with TRBJ1-2; maybe TRBD1 (6 bases). The CDR3 is made up of 15 amino acids. The germline V and J ends were trimmed by 4 bases and 4 bases, with 17 bases remaining between them. Germline CDR1 and CDR2: SGDLS and YYNGEE.